This T cell receptor beta chain came from a study of T cell responses to AZD1222 COVID-19 vaccine. Here immunoSEQ multiplex PCR was the method, and the copy in TCRdb shows in-frame clones only, minus some. The sample yields roughly 66,000 clones, 80% to 85% seen once. Study results and limitations: The sample set comprised mostly white British donors with more females, and clonal diversity was possibly underestimated. Mapped onto spike, vaccine-associated CD4 TCRs spanned it and were dominant at 160-218 and 743-854.

This clone was seen only once. Its specificity is not known. V lost 3 bases and J 3 bases, leaving 23 bases between the germline ends. The CDR3 extends over 17 amino acids. CDR1 and CDR2 from the germline V gene are SQVTM and ANQGSEA. The clonotype comes from an adult in good health. Specimen: peripheral blood, collected on day 0 of AZD1222 vaccination. This chain joins TRBV29-1 and TRBJ1-1, with a weak D call TRBD1 (5 bases). The CDR3: CSVDNGRLEGGDTEAFF. CDR3 DNA: TGCAGCGTTGACAACGGCCGTTTAGAGGGAGGGGACACTGAAGCTTTCTTT.